This T cell receptor (beta chain) was recovered during a study of T cells in Graves' hyperthyroidism and ophthalmopathy. What was amplified from RNA transcripts were TCR beta CDR3 regions. The primer set for the first-round RT-PCR of the TCR CDR3 was HTBI. TCRdb called the multiplex PCR reads again in MiXCR, with one record for every CDR3 protein. In the table there are more than 300,000 distinct CDR3 sequences, 13% of which are singletons. At least ten counts were recorded for this clonotype. The V gene's germline CDR1 is MDHEN and CDR2 SYDVKM. The CDR3 loop spans 14 amino acids. Trimming stripped 5 bases from V and 0 bases from J, with 11 bases between.

The TCR sequence derives from a woman aged 18-30 years with Graves' hyperthyroidism. The gene calls are TRBV28 and TRBJ2-7, with D maybe TRBD2 (6 bases). Sequencing input: blood. DNA of the CDR3: TGTGCCAGCAGTCTTCCCGGGAGCTCCTACGAGCAGTACTTC. It yields the protein CASSLPGSSYEQYF.